A single sample is the source of the 3 T cell receptor beta chains below, sequenced in a study of tissue T cells after allogeneic stem cell transplantation. Only in-frame clones appear in the TCRdb table, and some are missing; sequencing was by immunoSEQ multiplex PCR. The repertoire consists of 6,000 to 8,500 clones, with 50% occurring once and the leading ten covering 9% to 15%. Sample time point: mouse harvest day 7 after allogeneic transplant. The graft held 10^6 splenic CD5+ T cells and 10^7 T-cell-depleted bone marrow cells. Source material: lymph node tissue. These receptors originate from a female BALB/c mouse given C57BL/6 T cells with graft-versus-host disease after an allogeneic hematopoietic cell transplant.

This clone was observed a few times. Mouse germline and gene names are used. The read comes to an end 1 residue before the CDR3 does, leaving the germline J gene to fill in the end. The chain links TRBV13-2 to TRBJ2-2, with 7 bases aligning to TRBD1. Germline CDR1 NNHNN, CDR2 SYGAGS (reference sequence). V lost 5 bases, J lost 6 bases, and 1 base stayed unmatched. The CDR3 loop spans 12 amino acids. The chain's CDR3 is CASGTGPGQLYF. The covered CDR3 bases are TGTGCCAGCGGGACAGGGCCCGGGCAGCTCTAC.

This clone was detected a few times. Gene names and germline refer to mouse. The read comes to an end 1 residue before the CDR3 does, leaving the germline J gene to fill in the end. The chain recombines TRBV12-2 with TRBJ1-2; D not certain. Looked up from germline, CDR1 is SGHLS and CDR2 is HYDKME. The V gene lost 2 bases and the J gene lost 0 bases, with 6 bases spanning the gap. The CDR3 loop spans 13 amino acids. The covered CDR3 bases are TGTGCCAGCTCTCCCAGAGCAAACTCCGACTACACC. It codes for CASSPRANSDYT. The CDR3 as a whole reads CASSPRANSDYTF.

A word on this clone: Gene and germline names: mouse. The CDR3 end is not reached by the read, which stops 1 residue before it; the germline J gene fills it in. The chain uses TRBV29 and TRBJ1-2; perhaps TRBD1 as D (6 bases). Trimming took off 0 bases at V and 5 bases at J, with 13 bases between the two ends. This CDR3 has 15 residues. Germline V gene lookup returns CDR1 MSHET and CDR2 SYDVDS. CDR3 DNA (partial): TGTGCTAGCAGTTTATCAGGGGGGATCGGGTCCGACTACACC. Its protein is CASSLSGGIGSDYT. The whole CDR3 reads CASSLSGGIGSDYTF.